This TCR beta chain was profiled in a study of cytomegalovirus exposure and HLA in healthy donors (dated by TCRdb to the late 2010s). Context from the whole study: An earlier analysis of 587 of the donors reported about 250 Gb of sequence data and 117 million unique TCR beta sequences from some 180 million T cells. A separate validation cohort of some 130 different subjects was used in addition to the approximately 610-subject first cohort. To study patterns of TCR occurrence, a later analysis re-analyzed previously published TCR beta repertoires from around 700 donors and added high-resolution HLA genotyping. The number of typed donors differed by locus: about 629-630 for A, B, C, DRB1 and DQB1; approximately 540 for DQA1; 606 for DPA1; and 400 to 480 for DPB1. Roughly five DR-DQ haplotypes were handled as single units for association and clustering, since linkage in the cohort was strong. The T cell repertoires of 700 or so subjects were profiled by immunosequencing and related to cytomegalovirus serostatus. Across some 400 genotyped donors of the cohort, an average of about 250,000 unique TCR beta nucleotide sequences per donor were sequenced, and roughly 20% of those sequences were non-productive. Approximately 330 gigabases of sequencing data and around 90 million unique TCR sequences made up an early release that covered approximately 620 HLA-typed donors. The study was designed to test whether signatures of past pathogen exposure could be identified by cataloging public T cell receptors. To decide whether each TCR beta V gene segment behaved as functional or pseudogenic, an earlier analysis of approximately 590 of the donors relied on high-throughput TCR beta sequencing. All discovery cohort repertoires had been generated using a single sequencing platform. Rather than drawing on any new phenotypic data, the later analysis identified candidate immune exposures from TCR beta sequences and the way those sequences occurred across donors. Class I and class II HLA loci were covered by the typing at four-digit resolution. Donor age, sex, ethnicity and CMV serostatus were compiled together with the repertoire data. In a later genetic analysis, genome-wide SNP genotypes for 398 of the 666 donors were used, and that subset was treated as a discovery cohort. Of the 398 genotyped donors, roughly 76% were placed in the genetic ancestry cluster associated with self-reported Caucasian donors. The study combined high-throughput TCR immunosequencing, statistical association of individual TCRs with disease status, and machine learning to predict cytomegalovirus infection status.

The library was generated by the immunoSEQ multiplex PCR assay. The multiplex PCR relied on a mix of 60 forward primers for TCR Vbeta segments and 13 reverse primers for TCR Jbeta segments. A multiplex PCR assay on genomic DNA amplified the CDR3 region of rearranged TCR beta genes. On the Illumina HiSeq System, the amplified TCR beta libraries were sequenced as 87-base-pair reads. The authors' analysis ran thus. A later analysis counted about 82 million unique TCR beta chains across the 640 or so repertoires, and roughly 9.9 million of these chains were shared by at least two donors. A nearest-neighbor algorithm error-corrected the raw reads and collapsed the reads into unique sequences, merging closely related sequences to remove PCR and sequencing errors. Alignment of CDR3 sequences to IMGT reference sequences was used to assign V, D and J gene segments. Each retained sequence needed at least a six-nucleotide match to both a V gene segment and a J gene segment. A rearrangement counted as productive if the CDR3 had no stop codons and remained in frame with V and J, and every other rearrangement counted as non-productive. CDR3 was defined according to IMGT convention as the region running from the second conserved V-encoded cysteine to the conserved J-encoded phenylalanine. The earlier analysis of about 610 of the donors excluded any sequence lacking an unambiguous match to a single V gene segment. In an earlier analysis of about 590 of the donors, a V segment was called functional when productive rearrangements were above 56.7%, and segregating when the standard deviation between donors exceeded 5%. To diagnose cytomegalovirus status from the catalog of TCR beta chain sequences, a statistical classification framework was built. V and J gene assignment, in a later analysis, came from comparing TCR nucleotide sequences with IMGT/GENE-DB human TR gene sequences. Using the TCRdist pipeline, a later analysis assigned CDR3 sequences along with most-parsimonious VDJ recombination scenarios. In a later analysis, each TCR beta chain was defined by its CDR3 amino acid sequence together with its V-gene family, and reads without a unique V-gene family were excluded. To address suspected cross-contamination and a sequencing artifact, a later analysis removed 592 highly shared, low-generation-probability nucleotide sequences. In a later analysis, a clonal expansion index was calculated for each public chain from normalized within-repertoire ranks of inferred template counts. In a later analysis, generation probabilities were computed with a VDJ recombination model fitted to out-of-frame rearrangements, and the resulting probabilities were checked against IGoR. In a later analysis, TCR-TCR, TCR-HLA and TCR-CMV co-occurrence was scored with hypergeometric tests, and a repertoire-size bias correction was applied to TCR pairs. False discovery rates were estimated in a later analysis by permuting HLA or CMV assignments 20 times. In a later analysis, co-occurring TCRs were grouped using DBSCAN, with TCRdist sequence similarity added in when clustering inside HLA-allele-positive subsets. Repertoires with fewer than 30,000 or more than 120,000 public chains were left out of co-occurrence clustering, as were four to six repertoires with anomalous nucleotide sharing. The table was pulled from immuneACCESS by TCRdb, which kept in-frame rearrangements only. Such tables lose some clones; where checked, under half of the loss comes from unresolved V genes, and the rest has no known cause. Clone size and the V and J calls come from that table; the DNA yielded D and trimming. The sample table shows about 140,000 clones, and 73% are seen once. The ten biggest clones cover under 15% of the sample.

Inclusive of the bounding cysteine and phenylalanine, the CDR3 is 13 residues long. Just CDR3 DNA is preserved here, 39 bases in frame from base 1. The germline V gene (reference sequence) sets CDR1 to LNHDA and CDR2 to SQIVND. The V end loses 9 bases and the J end loses 10 bases, and a stretch of 18 bases separates them. Comments on this clone: The antigen this receptor binds is unknown. The input lacks base qualities; no much larger clone sits a single base away.

What the authors observed across the whole study: A few of the identified cytomegalovirus-associated TCR beta chains were confirmed in vitro to be specific for cytomegalovirus antigens. According to a later analysis, most CMV-associated TCR beta chains appeared to be HLA-restricted, and the HLA associations seemed to be driven largely by CMV exposure. At a false discovery rate of 0.05, a later analysis linked under 20,000 TCR beta sequences to specific HLA alleles. Compared with the roughly 600-donor mean, donors in an Asian-associated ancestry cluster had fewer N-insertions in productive TCRs, according to a later genetic analysis. Across donors, most TCR sequences were observed very rarely, whereas some public TCRs were present in many individuals. This cohort had only TCR beta chains sequenced, and the lack of alpha or paired-chain data limited which features could be detected. Compared with equally common non-associated chains, HLA-associated TCR beta chains in a later analysis were more clonally expanded and had lower generation probabilities. Cytomegalovirus status was reported to be diagnosed by the classifier with high specificity and sensitivity in both the original and validation cohorts. It was suggested by the authors that the approach could potentially be generalized to other disease states and immunological phenotypes. The study gave a list of over 150 TCR beta chains associated with cytomegalovirus. V-gene and J-gene trimming of TCR beta chains was associated with a missense DCLRE1C variant in a later genetic analysis, and the association was replicated in an independent cohort. About 17 rarely observed V segments, including chromosome 9 orphons, were excluded from the earlier analysis of about 600 of the donors because counts were too low. Sequencing depth was assumed to be roughly uniform across donors in the presence/absence analyses, though that assumption may not hold. In a later analysis, TCR association rates were found to vary across HLA loci, with the most associated TCRs seen for DRB1 alleles and the fewest for HLA-C alleles. Because some donors lacked HLA typing at each locus, the association tests relied only on the typed subset. When HLA alleles, especially DR and DQ, strongly co-occurred, attributing TCR associations to individual alleles was difficult. The only immune exposure information available for the cohort was CMV serostatus. Some IMGT-functional V segments, including TRBV6-2 and TRBV6-3, could not be told apart with the 87-base-pair reads, so those segments were excluded. A further reported finding was that TCR beta sequences accurately predicted the HLA-A and HLA-B alleles for most subjects in the first cohort. According to a later analysis, parvovirus B19, influenza, CMV and Epstein-Barr virus appeared linked to several top co-occurrence clusters. Broadly in line with IMGT annotations, most TCR beta V segments showed up in productive rearrangements about 90% or about 30% of the time in an earlier analysis of several hundred of the donors. Linkage disequilibrium might explain the correlated functional status among segregating V segments, but an unknown experimental factor could not be ruled out. A cluster of highly shared sequence variants was judged likely to be a technical artifact of the sequencing pipeline.

The cohort was made up of 500 to 850 healthy bone marrow donors. At the time of sampling, every cohort member was nominally healthy, though immune exposures that went unrecorded were likely present. Of the roughly 630 cohort members, 289 had a positive CMV serostatus and 350 to 450 had a negative one, while no CMV serostatus was recorded for the donor. A peripheral blood sample was collected from each donor, and TCR beta sequencing was performed on peripheral blood mononuclear cells. Genomic DNA extraction from the blood cell samples was performed with the Qiagen DNeasy Blood Extraction Kit. Material for sequencing was PBMCs. The chain couples TRBV19 to TRBJ2-2, with the D gene too uncertain to name. The TCR originated in a human donor in good health. The CDR3: CASGSQDFVELFF. The DNA sequence follows: TGTGCCAGCGGATCGCAGGATTTCGTGGAGCTGTTTTTT. The entire variable domain, with the stretches around the CDR3 drawn from the reference TRBV19 and TRBJ2-2 proteins, is DGGITQSPKYLFRKEGQNVTLSCEQNLNHDAMYWYRQDPGQGLRLIYYSQIVNDFQKGDIAEGYSVSREKKESFPLTVTSAQKNPTAFYLCASGSQDFVELFFGEGSRLTVL.